Included here is one T cell receptor (beta chain) sequence, with context. For TCRbeta, the library was prepared with unique molecular identifiers. TCRdb ran MiXCR on the PCR reads and lists one entry per CDR3 protein. The table lists some 550,000 distinct CDR3 sequences, approximately 20% of them singletons. This sample stems from a study of T-cell reconstitution after alpha-beta-depleted transplantation in children. Germline CDR1 is DFQATT and CDR2 is SNEGSKA (reference sequence). The CDR3 totals 13 residues. Trimming stripped 5 bases from V and 3 bases from J, with 14 bases between. V gene TRBV20-1 combines with J gene TRBJ2-7, with a weak D call TRBD2 (6 bases). The sample here was PBMCs from the stem cell graft donor, taken from the stem cell graft. This clonotype originated in a human donor who donated a stem cell graft to a child with acute lymphoblastic leukemia. CDR3 region: CSASGLDVYEQYF. CDR3 DNA: TGCAGTGCTTCGGGACTCGACGTCTACGAGCAGTACTTC.